In its sample, the clone carrying this T cell receptor (beta chain) was seen once. This sample was taken from a study of blood T cell repertoires in COVID-19. The CDR3 runs 15 residues. The authors' processing: Amplification from reference gene primers served as the basis for estimated nucleated cell counts. Some clones are missing from TCRdb's copy, which holds only in-frame ones; the method was immunoSEQ multiplex PCR. The D gene and trimming were derived from the DNA, and the V and J assignments and clone size from that table. The table includes around 70,000 clones, about four fifths detected once.

The TCR originated in a human donor in a cohort sampled during active COVID-19. The chain is built from TRBV21-1 and TRBJ2-7; TRBD2, the table's D call, lacks a check against the DNA. TRBV21-1 is marked as a pseudogene. Sequenced material: peripheral blood. CDR3 coding DNA: TGTGCCAGCAGCAGAACTAGCGGGACGATACACGAGCAGTACTTC. Residues: CASSRTSGTIHEQYF.